The clone carrying this T cell receptor beta chain was recorded many times. What it binds is not known. Making TCR cDNA involved 5'RACE template switching, which added UMIs and a universal primer site. TCRdb re-analysed the 5' RACE reads in MiXCR, keeping a single row per CDR3 protein. Of 100,000 to 150,000 distinct CDR3 sequences listed, 7.4% are singletons. This sample is drawn from a study of T cells after yellow fever vaccination. Points from the study as a whole: Of the clonotypes, a small share occurred in both CD4 and CD8 compartments.

The CDR3 covers 14 residues. With 4 bases removed from V and 2 bases from J, the gap between germline ends came to 10 bases. Germline CDR1 and CDR2: SGHRS and YFSETQ. The material was CD4+ T cells sorted from PBMCs, obtained about 10 days after the first yellow fever vaccination. V is TRBV5-1 and J is TRBJ1-5; D gene unclear. This receptor was identified in a man between 18 and 35 years old who received the YFV17D yellow fever vaccine. The DNA of the CDR3 is TGCGCCAGCAGCCACGACTACGGCAATCAGCCCCAGCATTTT. Encoded protein: CASSHDYGNQPQHF.